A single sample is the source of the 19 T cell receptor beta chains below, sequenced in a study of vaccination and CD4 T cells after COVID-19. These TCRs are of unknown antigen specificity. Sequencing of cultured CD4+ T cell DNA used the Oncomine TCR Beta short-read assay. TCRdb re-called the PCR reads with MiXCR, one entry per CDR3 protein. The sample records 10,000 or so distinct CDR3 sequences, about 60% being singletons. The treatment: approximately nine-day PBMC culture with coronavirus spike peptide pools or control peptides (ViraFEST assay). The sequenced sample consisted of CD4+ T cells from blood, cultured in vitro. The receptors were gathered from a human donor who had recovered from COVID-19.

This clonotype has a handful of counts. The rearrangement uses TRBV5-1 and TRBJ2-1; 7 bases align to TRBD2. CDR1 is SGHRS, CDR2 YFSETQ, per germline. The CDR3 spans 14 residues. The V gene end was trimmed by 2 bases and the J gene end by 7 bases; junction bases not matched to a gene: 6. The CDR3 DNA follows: TGCGCCAGCAGCTTCCCTAGCGGAGCTAATGAGCAGTTCTTC. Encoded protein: CASSFPSGANEQFF.

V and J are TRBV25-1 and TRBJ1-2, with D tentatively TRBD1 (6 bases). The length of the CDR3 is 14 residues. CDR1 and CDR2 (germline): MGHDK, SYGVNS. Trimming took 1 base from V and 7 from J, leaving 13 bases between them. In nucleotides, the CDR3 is TGTGCCAGCAGTGAATCGGGGGCCACAGGTGGCTACACCTTC. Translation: CASSESGATGGYTF.

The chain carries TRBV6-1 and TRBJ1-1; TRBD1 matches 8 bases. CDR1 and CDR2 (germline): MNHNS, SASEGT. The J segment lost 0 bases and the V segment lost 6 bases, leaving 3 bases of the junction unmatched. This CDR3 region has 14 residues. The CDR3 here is CASRQGQVNTEAFF. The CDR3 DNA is TGTGCCAGCAGGCAGGGACAGGTGAACACTGAAGCTTTCTTT.

CDR3 sequence reads: CASDSGTRSKNIQYF. In nucleotides, the CDR3 is TGTGCCAGCGATTCCGGGACTAGATCCAAAAACATTCAGTACTTC. V is TRBV27 and J is TRBJ2-4; the match to TRBD2 covers 8 bases. Germline CDR1 MNHEY, CDR2 SMNVEV (reference sequence). Losses at the gene ends were 8 bases for V and 2 bases for J; bases not matched to a gene: 8. The CDR3 has 15 amino acids.

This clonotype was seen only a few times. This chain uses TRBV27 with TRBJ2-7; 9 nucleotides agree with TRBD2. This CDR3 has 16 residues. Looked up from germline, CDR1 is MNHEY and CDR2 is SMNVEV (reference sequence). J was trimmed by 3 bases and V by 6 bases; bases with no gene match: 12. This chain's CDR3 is CASSSRLVAGVYEQYF. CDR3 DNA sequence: TGTGCCAGCAGCTCGAGGTTGGTAGCGGGAGTCTACGAGCAGTACTTC.

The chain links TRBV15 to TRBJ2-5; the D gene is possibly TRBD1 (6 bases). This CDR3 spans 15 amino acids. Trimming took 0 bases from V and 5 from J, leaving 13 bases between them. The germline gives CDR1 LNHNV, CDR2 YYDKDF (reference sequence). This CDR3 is CATSRDGGFGETQYF. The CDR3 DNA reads TGTGCCACCAGCAGAGATGGGGGCTTCGGGGAGACCCAGTACTTC.

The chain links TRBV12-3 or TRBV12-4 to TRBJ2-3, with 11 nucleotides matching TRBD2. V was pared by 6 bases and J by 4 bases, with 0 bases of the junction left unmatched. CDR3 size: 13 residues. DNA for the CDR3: TGTGCCAGCAGACTAGCGGGAGCAGATACGCAGTATTTT. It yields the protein CASRLAGADTQYF.

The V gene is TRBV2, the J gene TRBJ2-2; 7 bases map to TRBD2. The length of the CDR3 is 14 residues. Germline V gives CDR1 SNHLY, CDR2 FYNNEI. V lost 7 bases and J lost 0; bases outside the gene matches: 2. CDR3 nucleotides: TGTGCCAGCAACCTAGCGGCGAACACCGGGGAGCTGTTTTTT. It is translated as CASNLAANTGELFF.

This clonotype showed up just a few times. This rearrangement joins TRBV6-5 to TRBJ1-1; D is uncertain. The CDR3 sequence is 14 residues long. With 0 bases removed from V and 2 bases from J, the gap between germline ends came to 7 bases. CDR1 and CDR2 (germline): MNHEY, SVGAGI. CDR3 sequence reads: CASSYSELNTEAFF. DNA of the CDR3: TGTGCCAGCAGTTACTCTGAACTCAACACTGAAGCTTTCTTT.

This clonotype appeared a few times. The CDR3 nucleotides read TGTGCCAGCAGCTTGGGCCATCGGGGGACCTATGGCTACACCTTC. Translated, it gives CASSLGHRGTYGYTF. The chain joins TRBV5-4 to TRBJ1-2; tentatively, D is TRBD1 (5 bases). Per germline, CDR1 SGHNT and CDR2 YYREEE (reference sequence). Trimming pared 0 bases from V and 4 bases from J, leaving 13 bases between. The CDR3 is 15 residues long.

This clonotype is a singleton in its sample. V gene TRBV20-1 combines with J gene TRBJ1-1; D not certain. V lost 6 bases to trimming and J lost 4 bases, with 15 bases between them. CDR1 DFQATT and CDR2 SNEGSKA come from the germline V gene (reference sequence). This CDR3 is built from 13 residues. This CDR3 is CSAERTLGTEAFF. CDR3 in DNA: TGCAGTGCAGAAAGGACGTTGGGCACTGAAGCTTTCTTT.

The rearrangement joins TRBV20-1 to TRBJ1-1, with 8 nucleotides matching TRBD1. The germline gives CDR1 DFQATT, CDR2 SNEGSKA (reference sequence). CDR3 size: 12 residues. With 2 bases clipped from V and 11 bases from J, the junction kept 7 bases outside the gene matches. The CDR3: CSARRQGRAAFF. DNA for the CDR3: TGCAGTGCTAGACGACAGGGGAGAGCGGCTTTCTTT.

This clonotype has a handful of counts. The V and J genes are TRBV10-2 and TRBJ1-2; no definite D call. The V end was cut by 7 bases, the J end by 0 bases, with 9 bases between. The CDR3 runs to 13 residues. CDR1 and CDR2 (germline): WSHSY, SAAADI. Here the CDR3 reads CASNADPNYGYTF. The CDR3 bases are TGCGCCAGCAATGCAGACCCTAACTATGGCTACACCTTC.

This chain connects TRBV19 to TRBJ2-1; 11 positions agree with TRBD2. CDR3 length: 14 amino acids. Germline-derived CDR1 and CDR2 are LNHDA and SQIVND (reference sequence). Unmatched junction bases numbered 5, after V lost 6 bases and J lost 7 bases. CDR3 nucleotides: TGTGCCAGTAGGCCGGGACTAGCGGAAAATGAGCAGTTCTTC. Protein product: CASRPGLAENEQFF.

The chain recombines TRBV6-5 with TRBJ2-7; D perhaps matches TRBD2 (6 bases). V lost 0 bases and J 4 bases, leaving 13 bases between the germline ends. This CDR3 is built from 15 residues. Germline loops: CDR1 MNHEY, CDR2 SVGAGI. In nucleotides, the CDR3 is TGTGCCAGCAGTTACTCGAGTGTAGGAGGGTACGAGCAGTACTTC. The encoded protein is CASSYSSVGGYEQYF.

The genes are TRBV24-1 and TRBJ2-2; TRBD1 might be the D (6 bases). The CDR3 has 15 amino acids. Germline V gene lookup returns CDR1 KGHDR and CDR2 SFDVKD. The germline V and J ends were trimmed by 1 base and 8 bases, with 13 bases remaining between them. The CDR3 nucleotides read TGTGCCACCAGTGATTTCACAGGGATGGGGGGGGAGCTGTTTTTT. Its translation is CATSDFTGMGGELFF.

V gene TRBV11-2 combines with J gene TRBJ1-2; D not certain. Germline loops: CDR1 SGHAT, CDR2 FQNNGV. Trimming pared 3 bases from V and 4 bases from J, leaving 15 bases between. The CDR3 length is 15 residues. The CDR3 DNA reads TGTGCCAGCAGCTTGGGGAAACCCATACCCTATGGCTACACCTTC. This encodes CASSLGKPIPYGYTF.

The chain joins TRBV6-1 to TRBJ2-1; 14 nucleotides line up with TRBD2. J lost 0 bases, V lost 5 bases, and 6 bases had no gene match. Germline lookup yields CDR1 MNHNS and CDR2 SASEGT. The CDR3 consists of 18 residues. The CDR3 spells CASSRLAGGRSSYNEQFF. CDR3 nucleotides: TGTGCCAGCAGTCGACTAGCGGGGGGGCGAAGCTCCTACAATGAGCAGTTCTTC.

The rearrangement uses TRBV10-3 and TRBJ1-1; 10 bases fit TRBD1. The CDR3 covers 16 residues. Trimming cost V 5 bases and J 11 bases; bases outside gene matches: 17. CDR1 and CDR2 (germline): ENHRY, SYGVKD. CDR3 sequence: CAISIKQTGGEGRAFF. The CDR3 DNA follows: TGTGCCATCAGTATAAAACAGACAGGGGGCGAGGGTAGGGCTTTCTTT.